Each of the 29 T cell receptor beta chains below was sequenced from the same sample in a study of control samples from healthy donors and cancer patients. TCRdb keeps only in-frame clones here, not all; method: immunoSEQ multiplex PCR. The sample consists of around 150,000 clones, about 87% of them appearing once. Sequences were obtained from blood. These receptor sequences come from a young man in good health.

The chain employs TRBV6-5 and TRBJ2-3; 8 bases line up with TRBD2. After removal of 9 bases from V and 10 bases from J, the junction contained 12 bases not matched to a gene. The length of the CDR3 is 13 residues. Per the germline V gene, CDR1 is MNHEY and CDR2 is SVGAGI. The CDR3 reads CASRSGGRFAQYF. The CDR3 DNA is TGTGCCAGTCGGAGCGGGGGCCGTTTTGCGCAGTATTTT.

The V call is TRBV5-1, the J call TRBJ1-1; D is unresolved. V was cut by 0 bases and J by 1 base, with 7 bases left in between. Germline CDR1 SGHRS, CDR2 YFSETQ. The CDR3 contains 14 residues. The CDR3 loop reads CASSLGHRNTEAFF. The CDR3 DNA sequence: TGCGCCAGCAGCTTGGGTCACCGGAACACTGAAGCTTTCTTT.

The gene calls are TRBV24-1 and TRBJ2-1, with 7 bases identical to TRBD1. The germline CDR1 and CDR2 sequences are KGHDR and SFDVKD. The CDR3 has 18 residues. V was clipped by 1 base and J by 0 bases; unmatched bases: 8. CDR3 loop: CATSDFGLTGSSYNEQFF. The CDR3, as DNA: TGTGCCACCAGTGATTTTGGGTTGACAGGGAGCTCCTACAATGAGCAGTTCTTC.

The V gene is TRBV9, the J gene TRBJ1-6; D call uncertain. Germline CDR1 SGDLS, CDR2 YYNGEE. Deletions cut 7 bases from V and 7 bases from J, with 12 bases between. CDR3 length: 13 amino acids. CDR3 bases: TGTGCCAGCTCGGAAGACTGGAATTCACCCCTCCACTTT. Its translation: CASSEDWNSPLHF.

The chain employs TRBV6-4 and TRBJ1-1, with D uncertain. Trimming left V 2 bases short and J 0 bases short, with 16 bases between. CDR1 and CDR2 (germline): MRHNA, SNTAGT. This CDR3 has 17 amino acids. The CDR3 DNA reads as TGTGCCAGCAGTGACCCCAAGGGCCCCGGCATGAACACTGAAGCTTTCTTT. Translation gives CASSDPKGPGMNTEAFF.

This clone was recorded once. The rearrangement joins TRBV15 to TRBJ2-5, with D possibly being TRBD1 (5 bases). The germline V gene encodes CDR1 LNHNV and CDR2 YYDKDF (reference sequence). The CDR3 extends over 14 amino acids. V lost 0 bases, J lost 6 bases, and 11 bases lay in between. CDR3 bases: TGTGCCACCAGCAGAGATGACCAGGGAAAGACCCAGTACTTC. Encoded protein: CATSRDDQGKTQYF.

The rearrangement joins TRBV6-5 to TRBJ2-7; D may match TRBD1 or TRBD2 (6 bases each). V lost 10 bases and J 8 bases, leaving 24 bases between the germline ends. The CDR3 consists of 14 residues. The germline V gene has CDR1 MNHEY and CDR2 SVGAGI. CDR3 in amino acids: CATLEGGSADKQYF. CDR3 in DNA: TGTGCCACTCTTGAGGGGGGCTCGGCCGATAAGCAGTACTTC.

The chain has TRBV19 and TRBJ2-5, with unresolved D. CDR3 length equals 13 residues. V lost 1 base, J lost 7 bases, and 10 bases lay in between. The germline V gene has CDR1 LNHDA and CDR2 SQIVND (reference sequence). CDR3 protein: CASSIGGRGTQYF. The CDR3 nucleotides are TGTGCCAGTAGTATAGGTGGGCGAGGGACCCAGTACTTC.

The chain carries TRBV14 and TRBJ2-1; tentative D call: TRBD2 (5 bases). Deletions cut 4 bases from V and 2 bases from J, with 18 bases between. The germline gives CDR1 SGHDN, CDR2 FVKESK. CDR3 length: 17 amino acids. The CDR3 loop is CASSLTRGSLTYNEQFF. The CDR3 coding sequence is TGTGCCAGCAGCCTTACCCGAGGGAGTTTGACCTACAATGAGCAGTTCTTC.

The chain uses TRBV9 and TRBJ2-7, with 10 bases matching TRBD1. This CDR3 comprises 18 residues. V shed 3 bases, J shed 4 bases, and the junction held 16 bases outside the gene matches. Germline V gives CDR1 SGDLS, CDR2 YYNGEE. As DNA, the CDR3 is TGTGCCAGCAGCGCAAATCGAGGAACCGGGACAGGGGTTTACGAGCAGTACTTC. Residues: CASSANRGTGTGVYEQYF.

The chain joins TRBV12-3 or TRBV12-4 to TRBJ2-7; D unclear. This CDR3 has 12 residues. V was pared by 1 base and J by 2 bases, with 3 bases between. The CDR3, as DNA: TGTGCCAGCAGTTTAGTACCCTACGAGCAGTACTTC. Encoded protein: CASSLVPYEQYF.

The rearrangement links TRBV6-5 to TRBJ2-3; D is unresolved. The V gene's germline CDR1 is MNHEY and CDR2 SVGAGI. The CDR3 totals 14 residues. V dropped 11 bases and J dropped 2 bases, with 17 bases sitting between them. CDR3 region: CAASDRASTDTQYF. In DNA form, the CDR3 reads TGTGCCGCCTCCGACCGGGCCTCCACAGATACGCAGTATTTT.

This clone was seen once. The CDR3 here is CASSFRHYYEQYF. The CDR3 nucleotides read TGTGCCAGCAGTTTTAGGCATTACTACGAGCAGTACTTC. This chain connects TRBV12-3 or TRBV12-4 to TRBJ2-7; no firm D call. The CDR3 spans 13 residues. Trimming stripped 3 bases from V and 3 bases from J, with 9 bases between.

The CDR3 coding sequence is TGTGCCAGCAGCCAAGTCGCAGCGGGAATTGGAAACGGGGAGCTGTTTTTT. It is translated as CASSQVAAGIGNGELFF. V and J are TRBV4-2 and TRBJ2-2; 7 positions agree with TRBD2. Germline lookup yields CDR1 LGHNA and CDR2 YNFKEQ. V shed 1 base and J 7 bases; nucleotides not matched to a gene: 12. The CDR3 covers 17 residues.

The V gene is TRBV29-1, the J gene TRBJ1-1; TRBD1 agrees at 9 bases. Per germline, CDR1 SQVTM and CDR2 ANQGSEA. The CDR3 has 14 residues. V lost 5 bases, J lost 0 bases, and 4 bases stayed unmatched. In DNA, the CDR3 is TGCAGCGTTTTAGGGACAGGGCTGAACACTGAAGCTTTCTTT. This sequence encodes CSVLGTGLNTEAFF. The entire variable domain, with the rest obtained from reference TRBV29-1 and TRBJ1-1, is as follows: SAVISQKPSRDICQRGTSLTIQCQVDSQVTMMFWYRQQPGQSLTLIATANQGSEATYESGFVIDKFPISRPNLTFSTLTVSNMSPEDSSIYLCSVLGTGLNTEAFFGQGTRLTVV.

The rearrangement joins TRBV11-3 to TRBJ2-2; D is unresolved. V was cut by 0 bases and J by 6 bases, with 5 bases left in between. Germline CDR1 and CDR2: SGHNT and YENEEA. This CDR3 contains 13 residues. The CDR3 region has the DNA TGTGCCAGCAGCTTAGACACGCCCGGGGAGCTGTTTTTT. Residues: CASSLDTPGELFF.

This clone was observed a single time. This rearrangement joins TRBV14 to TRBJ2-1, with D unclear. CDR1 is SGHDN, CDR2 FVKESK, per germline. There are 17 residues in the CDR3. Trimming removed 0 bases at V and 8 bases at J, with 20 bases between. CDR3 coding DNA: TGTGCCAGCAGCCAAGATCCCACTATGTTGAATGGGCATGAGCAGTTCTTC. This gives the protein CASSQDPTMLNGHEQFF.

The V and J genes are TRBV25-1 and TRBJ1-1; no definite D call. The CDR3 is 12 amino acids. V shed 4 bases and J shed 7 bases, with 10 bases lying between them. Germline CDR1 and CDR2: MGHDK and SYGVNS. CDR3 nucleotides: TGTGCCAGCAGTGGGGTAAACTTTGAAGCTTTCTTT. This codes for CASSGVNFEAFF.

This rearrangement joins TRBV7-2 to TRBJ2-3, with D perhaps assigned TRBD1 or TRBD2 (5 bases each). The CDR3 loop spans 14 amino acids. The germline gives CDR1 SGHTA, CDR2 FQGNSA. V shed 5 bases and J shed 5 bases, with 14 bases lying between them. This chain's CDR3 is CASSPVYGGDTQYF. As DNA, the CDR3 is TGTGCCAGCAGCCCCGTGTATGGGGGAGATACGCAGTATTTT.

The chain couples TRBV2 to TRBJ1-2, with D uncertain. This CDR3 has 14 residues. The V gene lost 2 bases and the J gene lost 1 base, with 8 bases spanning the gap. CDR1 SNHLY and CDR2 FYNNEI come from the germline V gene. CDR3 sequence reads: CASSEWGVNYGYTF. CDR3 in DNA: TGTGCCAGCAGTGAATGGGGAGTTAACTATGGCTACACCTTC.

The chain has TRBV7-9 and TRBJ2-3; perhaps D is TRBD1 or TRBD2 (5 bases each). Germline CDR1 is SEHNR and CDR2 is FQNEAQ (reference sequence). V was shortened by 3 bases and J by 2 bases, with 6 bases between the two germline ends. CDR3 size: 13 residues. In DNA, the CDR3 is TGTGCCAGCAGCTTGGGGGACACAGATACGCAGTATTTT. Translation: CASSLGDTDTQYF.

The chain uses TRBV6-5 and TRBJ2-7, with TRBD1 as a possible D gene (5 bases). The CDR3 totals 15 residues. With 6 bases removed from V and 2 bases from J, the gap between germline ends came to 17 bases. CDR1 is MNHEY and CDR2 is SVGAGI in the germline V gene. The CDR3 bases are TGTGCCAGCAGCCGTCGCCAGGGCTCGGCCTACGAGCAGTACTTC. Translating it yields CASSRRQGSAYEQYF.

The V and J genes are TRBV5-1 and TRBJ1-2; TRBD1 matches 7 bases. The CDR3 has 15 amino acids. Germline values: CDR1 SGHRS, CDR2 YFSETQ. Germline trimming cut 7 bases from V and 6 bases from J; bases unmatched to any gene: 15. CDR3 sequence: CASLPVPRGRNGYTF. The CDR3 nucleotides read TGCGCCAGCCTCCCAGTACCTAGGGGGCGAAATGGCTACACCTTC.

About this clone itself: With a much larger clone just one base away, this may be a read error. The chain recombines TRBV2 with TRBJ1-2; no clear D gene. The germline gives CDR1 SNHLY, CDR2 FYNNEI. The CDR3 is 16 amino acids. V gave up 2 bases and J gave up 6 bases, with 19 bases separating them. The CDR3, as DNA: TGTGCCAGCAGTGAACGTGGGGAGTTGCCACCCAATGGCTACACCTTC. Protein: CASSERGELPPNGYTF.

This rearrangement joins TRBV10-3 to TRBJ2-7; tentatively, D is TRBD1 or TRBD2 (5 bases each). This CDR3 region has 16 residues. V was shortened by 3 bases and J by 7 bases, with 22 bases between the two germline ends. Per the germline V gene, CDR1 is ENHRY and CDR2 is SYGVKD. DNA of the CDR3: TGTGCCATCAGTGAACAGGCCGAGCCTAGCTTTGGGGAGCAGTACTTC. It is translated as CAISEQAEPSFGEQYF.

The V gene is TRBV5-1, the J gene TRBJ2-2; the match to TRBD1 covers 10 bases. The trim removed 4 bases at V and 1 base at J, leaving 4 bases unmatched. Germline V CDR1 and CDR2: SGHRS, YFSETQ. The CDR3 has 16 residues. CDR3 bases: TGCGCCAGCAGCCCCCGGGACAGGGGGAACACCGGGGAGCTGTTTTTT. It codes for CASSPRDRGNTGELFF.

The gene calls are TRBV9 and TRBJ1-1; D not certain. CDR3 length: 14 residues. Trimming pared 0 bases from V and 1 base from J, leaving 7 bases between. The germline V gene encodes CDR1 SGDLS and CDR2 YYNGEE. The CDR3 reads CASSVGMQNTEAFF. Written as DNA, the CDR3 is TGTGCCAGCAGCGTAGGAATGCAGAACACTGAAGCTTTCTTT.

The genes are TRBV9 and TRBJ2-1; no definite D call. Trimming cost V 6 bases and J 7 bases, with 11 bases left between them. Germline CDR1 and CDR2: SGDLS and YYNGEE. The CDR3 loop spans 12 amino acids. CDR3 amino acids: CASKGPRNEQFF. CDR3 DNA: TGTGCCAGCAAAGGGCCAAGGAATGAGCAGTTCTTC.

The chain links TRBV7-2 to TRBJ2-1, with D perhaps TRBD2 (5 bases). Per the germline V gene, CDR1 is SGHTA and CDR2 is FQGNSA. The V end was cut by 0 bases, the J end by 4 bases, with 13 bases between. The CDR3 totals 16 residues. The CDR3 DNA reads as TGTGCCAGCAGCTTAGCCTCCCCGGGCGGGTACAATGAGCAGTTCTTC. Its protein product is CASSLASPGGYNEQFF.